This TCR beta chain was documented in a study of T cells expressing NK-cell markers. Study in general: According to the study, TCR beta repertoires originated from sorted CD3+CD56+NKG2C+, CD3+CD56+NKG2C- and CD3+CD56-NKG2C+ T cells. General study findings and limits: Among a few donors, these clonotypes also ranked first in the CD3+CD56-NKG2C+ fraction. HCMV specificity of the expanded NKG2C+ T cell clones stayed unclear.

TCRdb reprocessed the 5' RACE reads, keeping one entry per CDR3 protein, no DNA. Here the sample table reports some 410,000 distinct CDR3 sequences. The CDR3 length is 15 residues. Germline V gene data show CDR1 as DFQATT and CDR2 as SNEGSKA (reference sequence). A remark on this clonotype: Its matching antigen is unknown.

The sequence was obtained from a woman between 18 and 70 years old in good health. The sample consisted of blood T cells: a sorted CD56 or NKG2C T cell subset, CD4+ or CD8+ T cells, or bulk PBMC T cells (not recorded which). The chain combines TRBV20-1 with TRBJ2-7; there is no DNA to check the TCRdb D call of TRBD2. CDR3 region: CSATSRLAGDYEQYF.